This record covers a single T cell receptor beta chain. The data stem from a study of blood T cell repertoires in COVID-19. On the study more broadly: Whether acute or convalescent, the COVID-19 samples came from the United States, Italy and Spain. From T cells, B-cell-depleted T cells, or PBMCs came the material, which was cDNA or gDNA.

Authors' analysis steps: Estimation of nucleated cell counts was performed using reference gene primer amplification. Profiled with immunoSEQ multiplex PCR; TCRdb holds only in-frame clones, not every one. V and J calls and clone size follow that table, whereas D and trimming were derived from the DNA. The table has roughly 220,000 clones, more than 65% seen once. CDR1 is LNHDA, CDR2 SQIVND, per germline (reference sequence). The length of the CDR3 is 15 residues. V dropped 5 bases and J dropped 6; count of bases not matched to a gene: 9. V and J are TRBV19 and TRBJ1-5; 8 bases fit TRBD1. The sequenced material came from peripheral blood. The sequence came from a woman aged 60 to 75 with acute or convalescent COVID-19. CDR3 in amino acids: CASSGAGGTGQPQHF. The CDR3 bases are TGTGCCAGTAGTGGGGCAGGGGGCACAGGTCAGCCCCAGCATTTT.